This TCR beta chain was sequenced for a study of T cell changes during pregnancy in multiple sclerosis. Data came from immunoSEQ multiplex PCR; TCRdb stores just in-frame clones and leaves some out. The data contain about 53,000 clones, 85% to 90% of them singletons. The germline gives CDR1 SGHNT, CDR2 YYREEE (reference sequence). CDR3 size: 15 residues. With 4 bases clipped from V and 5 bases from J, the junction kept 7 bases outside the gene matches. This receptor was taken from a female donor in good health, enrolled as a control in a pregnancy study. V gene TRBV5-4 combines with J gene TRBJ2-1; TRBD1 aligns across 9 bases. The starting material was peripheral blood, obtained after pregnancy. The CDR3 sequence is CASSPPGQGNNEQFF. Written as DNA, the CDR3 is TGTGCCAGCAGCCCTCCGGGACAGGGAAACAATGAGCAGTTCTTC.